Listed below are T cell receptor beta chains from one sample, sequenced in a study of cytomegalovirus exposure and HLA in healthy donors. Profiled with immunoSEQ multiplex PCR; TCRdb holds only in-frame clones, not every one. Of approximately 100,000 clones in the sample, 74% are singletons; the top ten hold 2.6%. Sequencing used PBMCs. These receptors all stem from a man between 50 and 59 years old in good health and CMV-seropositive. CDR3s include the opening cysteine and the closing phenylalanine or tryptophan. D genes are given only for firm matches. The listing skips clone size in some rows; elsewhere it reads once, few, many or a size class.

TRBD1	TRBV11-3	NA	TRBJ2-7	CASSLESRDRGLYEQYF	TGTGCCAGCAGCTTAGAGAGCCGGGACAGGGGGCTATACGAGCAGTACTTC
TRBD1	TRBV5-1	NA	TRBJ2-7	CASRGQGMLEQYF	TGCGCCAGCCGAGGACAGGGCATGCTCGAGCAGTACTTC
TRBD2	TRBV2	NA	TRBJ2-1	CASSDASGSNEQFF	TGTGCCAGCAGTGATGCTAGCGGGAGTAATGAGCAGTTCTTC
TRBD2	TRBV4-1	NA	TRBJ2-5	CASSQGLAGGGETQYF	TGCGCCAGCAGCCAGGGACTAGCGGGGGGCGGGGAGACCCAGTACTTC
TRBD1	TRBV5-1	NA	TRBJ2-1	CASSVQGAPEQFF	TGCGCCAGCAGCGTACAGGGGGCCCCTGAGCAGTTCTTC
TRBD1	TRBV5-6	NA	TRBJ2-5	CASSARQGARETQYF	TGTGCCAGCAGCGCTCGACAGGGGGCGAGGGAGACCCAGTACTTC
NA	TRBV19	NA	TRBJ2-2	CASSIKGGNTGELFF	TGTGCCAGTAGTATAAAAGGGGGGAACACCGGGGAGCTGTTTTTT
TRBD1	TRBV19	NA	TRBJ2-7	CASSIAGTGRIEQYF	TGTGCCAGTAGTATAGCCGGGACAGGGAGGATCGAGCAGTACTTC
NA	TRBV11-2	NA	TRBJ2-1	CASSLVYRSSYNEQFF	TGTGCCAGCAGCTTAGTCTATCGGAGCTCCTACAATGAGCAGTTCTTC
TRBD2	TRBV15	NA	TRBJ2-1	CATSTRTTSGSFNEQFF	TGTGCCACCAGCACCCGAACGACTAGCGGGAGTTTTAATGAGCAGTTCTTC
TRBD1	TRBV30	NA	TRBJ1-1	CAWSPLGAGGFVDEAFF	TGTGCCTGGAGTCCCCTGGGGGCAGGGGGCTTTGTGGATGAAGCTTTCTTT
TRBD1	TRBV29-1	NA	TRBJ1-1	CGAGQGAGVNTEAFF	TGCGGGGCCGGACAGGGGGCGGGCGTGAACACTGAAGCTTTCTTT
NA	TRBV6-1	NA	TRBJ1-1	CASGPTGRWDTEAFF	TGTGCCAGCGGGCCAACAGGGAGATGGGACACTGAAGCTTTCTTT
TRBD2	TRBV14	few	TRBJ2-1	CASSQGSGGEQFF	TGTGCCAGCAGCCAAGGCTCGGGAGGGGAGCAGTTCTTC
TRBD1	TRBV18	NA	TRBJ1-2	CASSPIRQGETAYGYTF	TGTGCCAGCTCACCCATACGACAGGGGGAAACCGCCTATGGCTACACCTTC
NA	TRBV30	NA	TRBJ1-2	CAWSAGLVRGYTF	TGTGCCTGGAGCGCCGGGTTAGTTCGCGGCTACACCTTC
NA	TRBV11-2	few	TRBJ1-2	CASSFRGMAGSGYTF	TGTGCCAGCAGCTTCAGGGGTATGGCCGGATCGGGCTACACCTTC
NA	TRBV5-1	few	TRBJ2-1	CASSLRGATYNEQFF	TGCGCCAGCAGCTTGCGGGGGGCAACCTACAATGAGCAGTTCTTC
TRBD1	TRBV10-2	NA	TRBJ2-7	CASATGDIDEQYF	TGCGCCAGCGCGACAGGGGATATCGACGAGCAGTACTTC
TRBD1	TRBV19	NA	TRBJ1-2	CASSPGTGIYTF	TGTGCCAGTAGTCCCGGGACAGGAATCTACACCTTC
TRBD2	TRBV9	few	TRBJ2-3	CASSSRLAGSSTDTQYF	TGTGCCAGCAGCTCCAGACTAGCGGGGTCTAGCACAGATACGCAGTATTTT
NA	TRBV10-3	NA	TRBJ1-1	CAISESGSATEAFF	TGTGCCATCAGTGAATCGGGGTCGGCCACTGAAGCTTTCTTT
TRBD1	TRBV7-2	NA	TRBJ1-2	CASSRDRVTYTF	TGTGCCAGCAGCCGGGACAGGGTGACCTACACCTTC
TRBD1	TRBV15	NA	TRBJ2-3	CATSRDRGLNTQYF	TGTGCCACCAGCAGAGACAGGGGGCTAAATACGCAGTATTTT
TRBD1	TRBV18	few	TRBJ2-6	CASSERTGVAGANVLTF	TGTGCCAGCTCAGAGAGGACAGGGGTTGCTGGGGCCAACGTCCTGACTTTC
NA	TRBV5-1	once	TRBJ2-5	CASSLKETQYF	TGCGCCAGCAGCCTAAAAGAGACCCAGTACTTC
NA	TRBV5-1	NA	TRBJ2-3	CASSQPTGITDTQYF	TGCGCCAGCAGCCAGCCCACAGGGATCACAGATACGCAGTATTTT
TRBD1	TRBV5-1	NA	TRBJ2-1	CASSKTGDKYNEQFF	TGCGCCAGCAGCAAGACAGGGGACAAGTACAATGAGCAGTTCTTC
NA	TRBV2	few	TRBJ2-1	CASRDTLNEQFF	TGTGCCAGCAGGGACACGCTCAATGAGCAGTTCTTC
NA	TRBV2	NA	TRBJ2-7	CASGWGTGFEQYF	TGTGCCAGCGGGTGGGGTACAGGCTTCGAGCAGTACTTC
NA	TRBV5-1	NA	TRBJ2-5	CASSLVSDGETQYF	TGCGCCAGCAGCTTGGTATCCGACGGGGAGACCCAGTACTTC
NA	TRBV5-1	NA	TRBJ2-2	CASSREAGETGELFF	TGCGCCAGCAGCCGGGAAGCCGGGGAAACCGGGGAGCTGTTTTTT
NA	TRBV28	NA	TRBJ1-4	CASSPTDSGNEKLFF	TGTGCCAGCAGTCCGACGGACAGTGGAAATGAAAAACTGTTTTTT
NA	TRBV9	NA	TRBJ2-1	CASSRGGLEQFF	TGTGCCAGCAGCAGGGGGGGGTTGGAGCAGTTCTTC
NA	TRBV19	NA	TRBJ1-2	CASSRRETGGSGYTF	TGTGCCAGTAGTAGACGAGAGACGGGGGGGTCTGGCTACACCTTC
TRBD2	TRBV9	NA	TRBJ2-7	CASSVGLAGPYEQYF	TGTGCCAGCAGCGTGGGACTAGCGGGACCCTACGAGCAGTACTTC
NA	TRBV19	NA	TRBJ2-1	CASSIRVYNEQFF	TGTGCCAGTAGTATACGTGTCTACAATGAGCAGTTCTTC
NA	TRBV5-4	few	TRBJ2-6	CASRRNRASSGANVLTF	TGTGCCAGCAGAAGAAACAGGGCCTCCTCTGGGGCCAACGTCCTGACTTTC
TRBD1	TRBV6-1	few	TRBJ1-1	CASRATGSTEAFF	TGTGCCAGCAGGGCGACAGGGAGCACTGAAGCTTTCTTT
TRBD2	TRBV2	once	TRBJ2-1	CASSEERGGYNEQFF	TGTGCCAGCAGTGAAGAGCGGGGGGGCTACAATGAGCAGTTCTTC
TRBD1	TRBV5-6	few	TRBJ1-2	CASSLRAGTGAGTF	TGTGCCAGCAGCCTACGAGCCGGGACAGGGGCAGGCACCTTC